Reported below is one T cell receptor beta chain. The sample belongs to a study of T cell changes during pregnancy in multiple sclerosis. The CDR3 extends over 15 amino acids. Germline trimming cut 3 bases from V and 6 bases from J; bases unmatched to any gene: 9. Germline V lookup: CDR1 SGHAT, CDR2 FQNNGV. Some clones are missing from TCRdb's copy, which holds only in-frame ones; the method was immunoSEQ multiplex PCR. The table shows roughly 110,000 clones, with roughly 89% occurring only once. The chain has TRBV11-2 and TRBJ1-1, with TRBD1 matching over 8 bases. The TCR was taken from a female donor with multiple sclerosis, enrolled in a pregnancy study. The sequencing here drew on peripheral blood, taken before pregnancy. The CDR3 is CASSFQTGVIPEAFF. The CDR3 DNA sequence: TGTGCCAGCAGCTTCCAGACAGGGGTCATTCCTGAAGCTTTCTTT.